Following are 17 T cell receptor beta chains from one sample sequenced in a study of blood T cell repertoires in COVID-19. Libraries were prepared by immunoSEQ multiplex PCR; TCRdb keeps only in-frame clonotypes and omits some of them. Of fewer than 250,000 clones in the sample, roughly 80% are singletons; the top ten hold approximately 6.3%. The sequencing sample was made of peripheral blood. The receptor set was obtained from a woman aged 55-69 years with active or convalescent COVID-19.

The count of this clone is one. The DNA for the CDR3 is TGTGCCTCCGAGGGAGGAGAGCGGGAGGCGGTCGGGGAGCTGTTTTTT. Translated: CASEGGEREAVGELFF. V and J are TRBV30 and TRBJ2-2, with 9 bases aligning to TRBD2. From germline, CDR1 is GTSNPN and CDR2 SVGIG (reference sequence). With V trimmed by 7 bases and J by 7 bases, 16 bases remained unmatched. This CDR3 has 16 amino acids.

The chain carries TRBV5-1 and TRBJ1-5; 11 bases match TRBD1. From germline, CDR1 is SGHRS and CDR2 YFSETQ. The V and J ends lost 0 bases and 3 bases, in that order; junction bases with no gene match: 2. The CDR3 loop spans 16 amino acids. CDR3 nucleotides: TGCGCCAGCAGCTTGGGGACAGGGGGCTTCAATCAGCCCCAGCATTTT. Translated, it gives CASSLGTGGFNQPQHF.

The V call is TRBV27, the J call TRBJ1-1, with TRBD1 as a possible D gene (5 bases). This CDR3 region has 17 residues. V shed 5 bases and J shed 1 base, with 20 bases lying between them. Per the germline V gene, CDR1 is MNHEY and CDR2 is SMNVEV (reference sequence). CDR3 in amino acids: CASSGYLGGVSNTEAFF. As DNA, the CDR3 is TGTGCCAGCAGTGGCTATTTGGGGGGAGTTTCGAACACTGAAGCTTTCTTT.

This clone was counted a few times. Other DNA sequences in the same sample also yield this CDR3. V is TRBV12-3 or TRBV12-4 and J is TRBJ1-1; D unresolved. V lost 3 bases to trimming and J lost 0 bases, with 5 bases between them. The CDR3 loop spans 13 amino acids. CDR3: CASSFGMNTEAFF. The DNA of the CDR3 is TGTGCCAGCAGTTTCGGGATGAACACTGAAGCTTTCTTT.

This sequence joins TRBV7-9 and TRBJ1-2; TRBD1 matches at 7 bases. Germline-derived CDR1 and CDR2 are SEHNR and FQNEAQ (reference sequence). The CDR3 covers 16 residues. The V gene end was trimmed by 1 base and the J gene end by 1 base; junction bases not matched to a gene: 6. CDR3 bases: TGTGCCAGCAGCTTAGGGGGACAGAGAAGTAACTATGGCTACACCTTC. This gives the protein CASSLGGQRSNYGYTF.

This clone came up a few times. This chain links TRBV19 with TRBJ1-1, with D hard to call. Germline CDR1 is LNHDA and CDR2 is SQIVND (reference sequence). The CDR3 spans 14 residues. V was clipped by 1 base and J by 5 bases, with 11 bases between them. CDR3 nucleotide sequence: TGTGCCAGTAGTATAGGAGGGTCGGTTACTGAAGCTTTCTTT. It is translated as CASSIGGSVTEAFF.

V gene TRBV4-2 combines with J gene TRBJ1-1, with a tentative D call TRBD1 (6 bases). The CDR3 extends over 14 amino acids. Germline assignment: CDR1 LGHNA and CDR2 YNFKEQ. V was trimmed by 0 bases and J by 2 bases, leaving 7 bases between them. CDR3 residues: CASSQEDRNTEAFF. CDR3 coding DNA: TGTGCCAGCAGCCAAGAGGACAGAAACACTGAAGCTTTCTTT.

The V call is TRBV19, the J call TRBJ1-1, with TRBD1 as a possible D gene (5 bases). Germline assignment: CDR1 LNHDA and CDR2 SQIVND (reference sequence). Trimming pared 3 bases from V and 2 bases from J, leaving 7 bases between. This CDR3 has 13 residues. This chain's CDR3 is CASSMTANTEAFF. The CDR3 DNA reads as TGTGCCAGTAGTATGACAGCAAACACTGAAGCTTTCTTT.

The rearrangement joins TRBV6-6 to TRBJ1-6; possibly TRBD1 for D (6 bases). The CDR3 has 14 amino acids. Germline CDR1 is MNHNY and CDR2 is SVGAGI (reference sequence). V was pared by 7 bases and J by 6 bases, with 13 bases between. For the CDR3, the DNA is TGTGCCAGCACCCGAACAGGGACTAATTCACCCCTCCACTTT. Translation gives CASTRTGTNSPLHF.

The chain links TRBV28 to TRBJ2-5, with 7 positions matching TRBD1. The V and J ends lost 5 bases and 3 bases, in that order; junction bases with no gene match: 6. Germline V lookup: CDR1 MDHEN, CDR2 SYDVKM. This CDR3 spans 14 amino acids. The CDR3 region is CASSVRGREETQYF. In DNA form, the CDR3 reads TGTGCCAGCAGTGTGAGGGGGCGAGAAGAGACCCAGTACTTC. Together with reference TRBV28 and TRBJ2-5, the CDR3 gives the full variable domain: DVKVTQSSRYLVKRTGEKVFLECVQDMDHENMFWYRQDPGLGLRLIYFSYDVKMKEKGDIPEGYSVSREKKERFSLILESASTNQTSMYLCASSVRGREETQYFGPGTRLLVL.

Only a few counts were recorded for this clone. The rearrangement joins TRBV6-5 to TRBJ1-5, with D perhaps TRBD1 (5 bases). The V gene lost 4 bases and the J gene lost 4 bases, with 17 bases spanning the gap. The CDR3 has 16 amino acids. The germline V gene encodes CDR1 MNHEY and CDR2 SVGAGI. DNA of the CDR3: TGTGCCAGCAGTTCCACTTGGGGGGTTCCAAATCAGCCCCAGCATTTT. Encoded protein: CASSSTWGVPNQPQHF.

The chain links TRBV18 to TRBJ2-1; 9 positions match TRBD2. V gave up 3 bases and J gave up 6 bases; unmatched junction bases: 9. The CDR3 sequence is 16 residues long. Germline V CDR1 and CDR2: KGHSH, LQKENI. In nucleotides, the CDR3 is TGTGCCAGCTCACCTTACCCGGGACTAGCTCGCAATGAGCAGTTCTTC. Its protein product is CASSPYPGLARNEQFF.

This chain links TRBV6-5 with TRBJ2-7, with a weak D call TRBD2 (6 bases). The ends were cut back, 6 bases at V and 4 bases at J, with 16 bases in the middle. CDR3 length: 14 amino acids. Germline values: CDR1 MNHEY, CDR2 SVGAGI. CDR3 protein: CASRFSGVEYEQYF. The CDR3 region has the DNA TGTGCCAGCAGATTTAGCGGAGTCGAGTACGAGCAGTACTTC.

The rearrangement uses TRBV5-1 and TRBJ2-7; D is possibly TRBD1 (5 bases). CDR1 is SGHRS, CDR2 YFSETQ, per germline. This CDR3 spans 14 amino acids. Trimming stripped 5 bases from V and 5 bases from J, with 17 bases between. CDR3 sequence: CASSPLGQGNEQYF. Here the CDR3 DNA reads TGCGCCAGCAGTCCCCTAGGGCAGGGAAACGAGCAGTACTTC.

The chain carries TRBV6-5 and TRBJ2-7; maybe TRBD2 (6 bases). V was trimmed by 8 bases and J by 1 base, leaving 12 bases between them. This CDR3 comprises 13 residues. Germline CDR1 and CDR2: MNHEY and SVGAGI. The CDR3 sequence is CASGRSPSYEQYF. CDR3 nucleotides: TGTGCCAGCGGGAGGTCCCCTTCCTACGAGCAGTACTTC.

The gene calls are TRBV7-8 and TRBJ2-3; 12 nucleotides match TRBD2. Germline V gene sequence: CDR1 SGHVS, CDR2 FQNEAQ. The CDR3 is 18 amino acids. V was clipped by 5 bases and J by 2 bases; unmatched bases: 11. The CDR3 region has the DNA TGTGCCAGCAGCCCCTGGATCCTAGCGGGGGGGGTCACAGATACGCAGTATTTT. Translating gives CASSPWILAGGVTDTQYF. Full variable domain (missing parts from reference TRBV7-8 and TRBJ2-3): GAGVSQSPRYKVAKRGQDVALRCDPISGHVSLFWYQQALGQGPEFLTYFQNEAQLDKSGLPSDRFFAERPEGSVSTLKIQRTQQEDSAVYLCASSPWILAGGVTDTQYFGPGTRLTVL.

The rearrangement links TRBV7-2 to TRBJ1-2, with D uncertain. Germline V CDR1 and CDR2: SGHTA, FQGNSA. Trimming took 4 bases from V and 14 from J, leaving 17 bases between them. This CDR3 region has 12 residues. The CDR3 spells CASSSKRLGNTF. For the CDR3, the DNA is TGTGCCAGCAGCTCCAAAAGACTAGGGAATACCTTC.